A single sample is the source of the 19 T cell receptor beta chains below, sequenced in a study of blood T cell repertoires in COVID-19. Profiling relied on immunoSEQ multiplex PCR, and the TCRdb table lists in-frame clones only, not all of them. The sample comprises some 270,000 clones, approximately 83% of which are singletons, and 3.5% to 4.5% rests with the top ten. Material for sequencing was PBMCs or T cells enriched from blood (not recorded which). The source of these receptors is a woman under 40 who had recovered from COVID-19.

This sequence joins TRBV9 and TRBJ2-7, with 7 nucleotides matching TRBD1. This CDR3 spans 14 amino acids. The V gene end was trimmed by 3 bases and the J gene end by 2 bases; junction bases not matched to a gene: 5. Germline CDR1 SGDLS, CDR2 YYNGEE. The CDR3: CASSGTGQTYEQYF. For the CDR3, the DNA is TGTGCCAGCAGCGGTACGGGACAGACCTACGAGCAGTACTTC.

The chain recombines TRBV11-3 with TRBJ1-1; the match to TRBD1 covers 8 bases. V dropped 3 bases and J dropped 1; count of bases not matched to a gene: 7. There are 16 residues in the CDR3. The V gene's germline CDR1 is SGHNT and CDR2 YENEEA. In DNA, the CDR3 is TGTGCCAGCAGCTTGGGGACAGGTCGCGGGAACACTGAAGCTTTCTTT. The encoded protein is CASSLGTGRGNTEAFF.

This clone showed up just a few times. This chain joins TRBV12-3 or TRBV12-4 and TRBJ1-1, with 8 bases matching TRBD1. The J segment lost 7 bases and the V segment lost 6 bases, leaving 7 bases of the junction unmatched. The CDR3 covers 13 residues. DNA for the CDR3: TGTGCCAGCAGCCTCCGGGACAGGCTTGAAGCTTTCTTT. Translating it yields CASSLRDRLEAFF.

The CDR3 here is CASSLTPAGQLTYEQYF. The CDR3 DNA follows: TGTGCCAGCAGCTTAACCCCTGCCGGACAGCTAACCTACGAGCAGTACTTC. This chain links TRBV7-9 with TRBJ2-7; TRBD1 is a possible D gene (6 bases). The CDR3 sequence is 17 residues long. Germline assignment: CDR1 SEHNR and CDR2 FQNEAQ (reference sequence). The ends were cut back, 2 bases at V and 2 bases at J, with 19 bases in the middle.

The chain joins TRBV28 to TRBJ1-5; 12 bases fit TRBD1. This CDR3 has 18 amino acids. Germline V lookup: CDR1 MDHEN, CDR2 SYDVKM. With V trimmed by 5 bases and J by 2 bases, 10 bases remained unmatched. Here the CDR3 reads CASSITGTGGSGNQPQHF. For the CDR3, the DNA is TGTGCCAGCAGTATCACCGGGACAGGGGGCTCGGGCAATCAGCCCCAGCATTTT.

The V and J genes are TRBV6-5 and TRBJ1-5; 10 bases align to TRBD1. This CDR3 has 16 residues. From germline, CDR1 is MNHEY and CDR2 SVGAGI. After removal of 2 bases from V and 5 bases from J, the junction contained 6 bases not matched to a gene. The CDR3 spells CASSYPRQGADQPQHF. CDR3 nucleotides: TGTGCCAGCAGTTACCCCCGACAGGGGGCTGATCAGCCCCAGCATTTT.

V and J are TRBV6-2 or TRBV6-3 and TRBJ1-1, with 9 bases fitting TRBD1. V lost 6 bases to trimming and J lost 3 bases; unmatched junction nucleotides: 11. This CDR3 region has 16 residues. The germline gives CDR1 MNHEY, CDR2 SVGEGT. The CDR3 nucleotides are TGTGCCAGCAGCCAAGACAGGGGGGCCCGTTACACTGAAGCTTTCTTT. It codes for CASSQDRGARYTEAFF.

The chain has TRBV27 and TRBJ2-1; 8 nucleotides match TRBD2. CDR1 and CDR2 (germline): MNHEY, SMNVEV (reference sequence). V lost 4 bases and J lost 6; bases outside the gene matches: 5. There are 14 residues in the CDR3. CDR3 loop: CASSYGGAGNEQFF. The CDR3 nucleotides are TGTGCCAGCAGTTACGGGGGGGCTGGCAATGAGCAGTTCTTC.

The chain combines TRBV6-6 with TRBJ1-5; 8 bases fit TRBD1. Trimming cost V 5 bases and J 8 bases; bases outside gene matches: 8. This CDR3 contains 14 residues. Germline V CDR1 and CDR2: MNHNY, SVGAGI (reference sequence). The CDR3 loop reads CASSKQGDFEPQHF. CDR3 DNA sequence: TGTGCCAGCAGTAAACAGGGGGATTTTGAGCCCCAGCATTTT.

The rearrangement links TRBV7-9 to TRBJ1-1; 11 bases fit TRBD1. Looked up from germline, CDR1 is SEHNR and CDR2 is FQNEAQ (reference sequence). V dropped 2 bases and J dropped 6; count of bases not matched to a gene: 11. The CDR3 spans 17 residues. This chain's CDR3 is CASSLHSGTGGIPEAFF. For the CDR3, the DNA is TGTGCCAGCAGCTTACACTCGGGGACAGGGGGAATCCCTGAAGCTTTCTTT.

The V and J genes are TRBV11-2 and TRBJ2-6, with D possibly matching TRBD1 (5 bases). Germline V lookup: CDR1 SGHAT, CDR2 FQNNGV. The CDR3 totals 17 residues. V was pared by 5 bases and J by 2 bases, with 16 bases between. The CDR3 is CASSPLPARAGANVLTF. As DNA, the CDR3 is TGTGCCAGCAGCCCCTTACCGGCCAGGGCTGGGGCCAACGTCCTGACTTTC.

The chain has TRBV3-1 (or the pseudogene TRBV3-2) and TRBJ2-7, with 7 bases fitting TRBD2. Germline loops: CDR1 LGHDT, CDR2 YNNKEL (reference sequence). This CDR3 comprises 17 residues. V lost 1 base to trimming and J lost 3 bases; unmatched junction nucleotides: 12. DNA for the CDR3: TGTGCCAGCAGCCAAGCGATACACGCGCGGGAGCTCTACGAGCAGTACTTC. Translating it yields CASSQAIHARELYEQYF.

The chain employs TRBV6-5 and TRBJ2-7, with a possible D match to TRBD2 (5 bases). Trimming stripped 0 bases from V and 1 base from J, with 7 bases between. Per the germline V gene, CDR1 is MNHEY and CDR2 is SVGAGI. The CDR3 runs to 14 residues. DNA of the CDR3: TGTGCCAGCAGTTACTCGGAGGATTCCTACGAGCAGTACTTC. Its translation: CASSYSEDSYEQYF.

The chain has TRBV11-2 and TRBJ1-1; 10 nucleotides align to TRBD1. Germline CDR1 and CDR2: SGHAT and FQNNGV. The CDR3 sequence is 17 residues long. The V and J ends lost 1 base and 1 base, in that order; junction bases with no gene match: 6. CDR3 in amino acids: CASSLAGQGRPNTEAFF. The CDR3, as DNA: TGTGCCAGCAGCTTAGCGGGACAGGGGAGGCCGAACACTGAAGCTTTCTTT.

The CDR3 sequence is CASSLGQRAAYGYTF. The CDR3 nucleotides read TGTGCCAGCAGCTTAGGGCAGCGAGCTGCCTATGGCTACACCTTC. The J gene is TRBJ1-2, the V gene TRBV7-9; the D is unclear. CDR3 length equals 15 residues. V was pared by 1 base and J by 4 bases, with 13 bases between. Looked up from germline, CDR1 is SEHNR and CDR2 is FQNEAQ (reference sequence).

The rearrangement uses TRBV6-1 and TRBJ2-1; D perhaps matches TRBD2 (5 bases). Germline CDR1 is MNHNS and CDR2 is SASEGT. The CDR3 is made up of 14 amino acids. V was trimmed by 2 bases and J by 0 bases, leaving 5 bases between them. For the CDR3, the DNA is TGTGCCAGCAGTGAAAGCGGCTCCTACAATGAGCAGTTCTTC. Translation gives CASSESGSYNEQFF.

The chain is built from TRBV6-2 or TRBV6-3 and TRBJ2-2; 7 nucleotides match TRBD2. With V trimmed by 6 bases and J by 5 bases, 12 bases remained unmatched. This CDR3 comprises 16 residues. From germline, CDR1 is MNHEY and CDR2 SVGEGT. The CDR3 reads CASSHQPGEGTGELFF. DNA of the CDR3: TGTGCCAGCAGCCATCAACCGGGGGAGGGGACCGGGGAGCTGTTTTTT.

The genes are TRBV7-2 and TRBJ2-2, with D tentatively TRBD2 (6 bases). The CDR3 has 14 amino acids. The germline gives CDR1 SGHTA, CDR2 FQGNSA. Trimming pared 5 bases from V and 4 bases from J, leaving 11 bases between. In nucleotides, the CDR3 is TGTGCCAGCAGCACAACCGGGGGCACCGGGGAGCTGTTTTTT. Amino acid sequence: CASSTTGGTGELFF.

The chain couples TRBV5-1 to TRBJ2-3; 12 bases are shared with TRBD2. This CDR3 contains 15 residues. Germline CDR1 reads SGHRS; CDR2 reads YFSETQ. J lost 1 base, V lost 3 bases, and 0 bases had no gene match. CDR3 nucleotide sequence: TGCGCCAGCAGCTGGACTAGCGGGGGCACAGATACGCAGTATTTT. This codes for CASSWTSGGTDTQYF.